This is a list of T cell receptor beta chains from one sample in a study of shared clonotypes between healthy human individuals. Libraries were prepared by immunoSEQ multiplex PCR; TCRdb keeps only in-frame clonotypes and omits some of them. The table lists 2 million to 2.5 million clones, roughly 95% of them singletons. Source material: naive CD4+ T cells sorted from blood. Every receptor here comes from a man aged 18 to 29 in good health. CDR3s include the opening cysteine and the closing phenylalanine or tryptophan. D genes are given only for firm matches. Not all rows give a size; the values are once, few, many and, for expanded clones, a class.

V gene	D gene	J gene	clone size	CDR3 DNA	CDR3 protein
TRBV18	.	TRBJ2-1	.	TGTGCCAGCTCACCACTGGCGGACCTCTACAATGAGCAGTTCTTC	CASSPLADLYNEQFF
TRBV9	TRBD2	TRBJ2-5	.	TGTGCCAGCAGCGTAGATGCGGGGGGTTCAGAGACCCAGTACTTC	CASSVDAGGSETQYF
TRBV29-1	.	TRBJ1-5	few	TGCAGCGTTCTCTACAGTTCAAATCAGCCCCAGCATTTT	CSVLYSSNQPQHF
TRBV18	TRBD2	TRBJ2-7	.	TGTGCCAGTTCACCGCCGGGACTAGCGAAATCCTACGAGCAGTACTTC	CASSPPGLAKSYEQYF
TRBV27	.	TRBJ1-1	.	TGTGCCAGCAGAGGGGTCTTGAACACTGAAGCTTTCTTT	CASRGVLNTEAFF
TRBV11-2	.	TRBJ2-1	.	TGTGCCAGCAGCTTAGGCGCCAGCGGCGTTTTTGGTGAGCAGTTCTTC	CASSLGASGVFGEQFF
TRBV5-1	TRBD2	TRBJ2-5	.	TGCGCCAGCAGCCCTGATAGCGGGGTTCAGACCCAGTACTTC	CASSPDSGVQTQYF
TRBV5-4	.	TRBJ2-2	.	TGTGCCAGCAGCTTCGGGGGGCCCCTTACGAACACCGGGGAGCTGTTTTTT	CASSFGGPLTNTGELFF
TRBV25-1	.	TRBJ2-7	.	TGTGCCAGCAGTGGAGGGGTACCCTACGAGCAGTACTTC	CASSGGVPYEQYF
TRBV10-1	TRBD1	TRBJ2-7	.	TGCGCCAGCAGTGCGCACAGGGGTTACTACGAGCAGTACTTC	CASSAHRGYYEQYF
TRBV6-1	.	TRBJ2-4	.	TGTGCCAGCAGTGAAGCACCGGACCTTAGTTCTGCGGGATACAACATTCAGTACTTC	CASSEAPDLSSAGYNIQYF
TRBV2	.	TRBJ2-2	once	TGTGCCAGCACAAGACTAGACAAAAACACCGGGGAGCTGTTTTTT	CASTRLDKNTGELFF
TRBV9	TRBD2	TRBJ2-2	.	TGTGCCAGCAGGGAAGGACTAGCGGCCCACACCGGGGAGCTGTTTTTT	CASREGLAAHTGELFF
TRBV5-1	.	TRBJ1-1	.	TGCGCCAGCAGCTTAACACCGCAGGGTGGAAAGACTGAAGCTTTCTTT	CASSLTPQGGKTEAFF
TRBV19	.	TRBJ2-4	once	TGTGCCAGTAGCAAAGGATCGGTAGCCAAAAACATTCAGTACTTC	CASSKGSVAKNIQYF
TRBV6-1	TRBD1	TRBJ1-2	.	TGTGCCAGCAGTGAAGAGACAGGGCTCGGCTACACCTTC	CASSEETGLGYTF
TRBV21-1	.	TRBJ2-5	.	TGTGCCAGCATCCATGCCAGGGGCCAGTACTTC	CASIHARGQYF
TRBV7-9	.	TRBJ2-7	.	TGTGCCAGCAGCTTAGCGCGTCCAGTCGGCCACGAGCAGTACTTC	CASSLARPVGHEQYF
TRBV5-8	.	TRBJ1-5	.	TGTGCCAGCAGCTTTAGACAGTACAATCAGCCCCAGCATTTT	CASSFRQYNQPQHF
TRBV2	.	TRBJ2-3	once	TGTGCCACCGAGAGGGGGGCGCAAACAGATACGCAGTATTTT	CATERGAQTDTQYF
TRBV10-3	.	TRBJ2-7	.	TGTGCCATCAGTCTAGGGTCCTACGAGCAGTACTTC	CAISLGSYEQYF
TRBV6-1	.	TRBJ1-5	.	TGTGCCAGCAGTGAAGCGCGCAACACAGTGGGCATCAATCAGCCCCAGCATTTT	CASSEARNTVGINQPQHF
TRBV15	.	TRBJ1-1	.	TGTGCCACCAGCAGTGACCTAAACACTGAAGCTTTCTTT	CATSSDLNTEAFF
TRBV2	.	TRBJ2-5	.	TGTGCCAGCAAGCGGGTCCAAGAGACCCAGTACTTC	CASKRVQETQYF
TRBV7-2	.	TRBJ1-2	.	TGTGCCAGCAGCTTGGAAGCCAGGAACTATGGCTACACCTTC	CASSLEARNYGYTF
TRBV7-9	.	TRBJ1-6	.	TGTGCCAGCAGCCCCTTGTTCGATTCACCCCTCCACTTT	CASSPLFDSPLHF
TRBV11-2	.	TRBJ2-1	.	TGTGCCAGCAGCCGTGACTACCCCTCCTACAATGAGCAGTTCTTC	CASSRDYPSYNEQFF
TRBV7-9	.	TRBJ2-7	.	TGTGCCAGCAGCCCCGGCTACGAGCAGTACTTC	CASSPGYEQYF
TRBV7-2	.	TRBJ2-3	.	TGTGCCAGCAGCCTCGGGACTCGCACAGATACGCAGTATTTT	CASSLGTRTDTQYF
TRBV2	TRBD1	TRBJ1-5	.	TGTGCCAGCAGCGTTGACAGGGCTCAGCCCCAGCATTTT	CASSVDRAQPQHF
TRBV11-2	TRBD2	TRBJ2-1	.	TGTGCCAGCAGCTCCCTGACAAAGCGGGGGGCCCTATACAATGAGCAGTTCTTC	CASSSLTKRGALYNEQFF
TRBV6-1	TRBD1	TRBJ1-6	.	TGTGCCAGCAGTGAAGTGGCGACAGGGGGATGGTCACCCCTCCACTTT	CASSEVATGGWSPLHF
TRBV12-5	.	TRBJ2-7	.	TGTGCTAGTGGTTTGGTACTGTCAGGGGCGTTCGAGCAGTACTTC	CASGLVLSGAFEQYF
TRBV11-2	TRBD2	TRBJ2-7	.	TGTGCCAGCAGCTTAGGAGTGGACGGGAGGAGGTCCTACGAGCAGTACTTC	CASSLGVDGRRSYEQYF
TRBV7-9	TRBD1	TRBJ2-7	once	TGTGCCAGCAGCCGAGGACAGGGGACTGAATACGAGCAGTACTTC	CASSRGQGTEYEQYF
TRBV25-1	.	TRBJ2-7	.	TGTGCCAGCAGTGAAATGGGGACGGCGACCTACGAGCAGTACTTC	CASSEMGTATYEQYF
TRBV29-1	.	TRBJ2-7	.	TGCAGCGTTGAAGTAGCAGGGAACCAGCAGTACTTC	CSVEVAGNQQYF
TRBV30	TRBD1	TRBJ1-2	.	TGTGCCTGGAGTGCCGACAGGGAGGACTATGGCTACACCTTC	CAWSADREDYGYTF
TRBV29-1	.	TRBJ1-4	.	TGCAGCGTTGAAATGGGTGCTCCCCCTAGCTCGAATGAAAAACTGTTTTTT	CSVEMGAPPSSNEKLFF
TRBV6-5	.	TRBJ2-7	.	TGTGCCAGCAGTCTTACTAGCATCGACGAGCAGTACTTC	CASSLTSIDEQYF
TRBV27	.	TRBJ1-2	.	TGTGCCAGCAGTTTCAACACAGGTGGGGGCTACACCTTC	CASSFNTGGGYTF